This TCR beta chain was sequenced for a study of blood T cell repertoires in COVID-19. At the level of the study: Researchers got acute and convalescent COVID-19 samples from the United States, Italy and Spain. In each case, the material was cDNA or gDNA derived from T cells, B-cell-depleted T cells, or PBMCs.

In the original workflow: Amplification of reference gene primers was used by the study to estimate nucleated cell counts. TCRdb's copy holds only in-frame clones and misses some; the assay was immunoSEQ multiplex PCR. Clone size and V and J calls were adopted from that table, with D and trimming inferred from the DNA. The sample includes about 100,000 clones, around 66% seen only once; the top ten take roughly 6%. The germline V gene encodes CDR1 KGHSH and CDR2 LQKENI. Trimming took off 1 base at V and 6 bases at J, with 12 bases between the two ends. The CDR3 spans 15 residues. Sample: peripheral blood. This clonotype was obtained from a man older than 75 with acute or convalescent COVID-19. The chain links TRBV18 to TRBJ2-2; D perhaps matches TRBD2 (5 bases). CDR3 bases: TGTGCCAGCTCACCACGGCAGCTGGAGGCCGGGGAGCTGTTTTTT. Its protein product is CASSPRQLEAGELFF. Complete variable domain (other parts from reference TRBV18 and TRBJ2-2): NAGVMQNPRHLVRRRGQEARLRCSPMKGHSHVYWYRQLPEEGLKFMVYLQKENIIDESGMPKERFSAEFPKEGPSILRIQQVVRGDSAAYFCASSPRQLEAGELFFGEGSRLTVL.